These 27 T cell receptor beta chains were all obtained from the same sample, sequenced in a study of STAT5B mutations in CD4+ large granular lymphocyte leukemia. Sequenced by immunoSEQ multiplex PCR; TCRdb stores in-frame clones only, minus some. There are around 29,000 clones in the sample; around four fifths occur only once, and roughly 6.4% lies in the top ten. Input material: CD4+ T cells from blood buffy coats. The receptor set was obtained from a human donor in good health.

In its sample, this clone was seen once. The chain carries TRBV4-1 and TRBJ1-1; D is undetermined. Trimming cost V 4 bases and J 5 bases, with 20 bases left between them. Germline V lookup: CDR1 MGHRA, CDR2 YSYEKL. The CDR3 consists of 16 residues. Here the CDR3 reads CASSPRRDEFETEAFF. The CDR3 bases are TGCGCCAGCAGCCCTAGACGGGATGAGTTTGAAACTGAAGCTTTCTTT.

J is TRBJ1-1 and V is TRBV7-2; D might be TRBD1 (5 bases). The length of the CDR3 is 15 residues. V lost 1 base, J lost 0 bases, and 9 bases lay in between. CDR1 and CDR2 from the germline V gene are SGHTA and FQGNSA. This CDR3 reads CASSLVGGMNTEAFF. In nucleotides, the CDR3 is TGTGCCAGCAGCTTAGTTGGGGGGATGAACACTGAAGCTTTCTTT.

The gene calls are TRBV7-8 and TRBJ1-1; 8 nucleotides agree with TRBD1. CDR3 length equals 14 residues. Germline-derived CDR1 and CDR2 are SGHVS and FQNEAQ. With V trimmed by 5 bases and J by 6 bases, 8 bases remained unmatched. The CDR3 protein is CASSAGQGLSEAFF. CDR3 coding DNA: TGTGCCAGCAGCGCCGGACAGGGTTTGTCTGAAGCTTTCTTT.

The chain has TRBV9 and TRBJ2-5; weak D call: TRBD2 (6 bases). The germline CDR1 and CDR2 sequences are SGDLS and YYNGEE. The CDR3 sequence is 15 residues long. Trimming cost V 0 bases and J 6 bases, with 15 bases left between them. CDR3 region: CASSVDFEGGKTQYF. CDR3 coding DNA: TGTGCCAGCAGCGTAGATTTCGAGGGCGGGAAGACCCAGTACTTC.

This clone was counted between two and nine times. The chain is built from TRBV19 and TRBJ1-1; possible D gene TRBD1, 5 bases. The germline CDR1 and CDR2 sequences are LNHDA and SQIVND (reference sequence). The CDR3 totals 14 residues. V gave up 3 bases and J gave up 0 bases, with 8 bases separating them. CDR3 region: CASSMQGLNTEAFF. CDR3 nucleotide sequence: TGTGCCAGTAGTATGCAGGGCCTGAACACTGAAGCTTTCTTT. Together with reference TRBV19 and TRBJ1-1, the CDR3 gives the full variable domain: DGGITQSPKYLFRKEGQNVTLSCEQNLNHDAMYWYRQDPGQGLRLIYYSQIVNDFQKGDIAEGYSVSREKKESFPLTVTSAQKNPTAFYLCASSMQGLNTEAFFGQGTRLTVV.

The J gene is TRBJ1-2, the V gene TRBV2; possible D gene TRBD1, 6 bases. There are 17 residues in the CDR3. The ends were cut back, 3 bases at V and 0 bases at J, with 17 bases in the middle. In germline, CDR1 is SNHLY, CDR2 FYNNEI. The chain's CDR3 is CASSEVLRGAANYGYTF. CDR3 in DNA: TGTGCCAGCAGTGAGGTTCTCAGGGGAGCAGCTAACTATGGCTACACCTTC. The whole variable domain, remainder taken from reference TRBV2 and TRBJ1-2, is EPEVTQTPSHQVTQMGQEVILRCVPISNHLYFYWYRQILGQKVEFLVSFYNNEISEKSEIFDDQFSVERPDGSNFTLKIRSTKLEDSAMYFCASSEVLRGAANYGYTFGSGTRLTVV.

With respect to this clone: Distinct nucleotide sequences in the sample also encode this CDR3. The CDR3 DNA sequence: TGTGCCAGCAGCGTAGAGGTGGGGAGCAATGAAAAACTGTTTTTT. It codes for CASSVEVGSNEKLFF. The chain is built from TRBV9 and TRBJ1-4; D not certain. This CDR3 has 15 amino acids. Between the trimmed V and J ends, which lost 0 bases and 5 bases, there was a span of 11 bases. The V gene's germline CDR1 is SGDLS and CDR2 YYNGEE.

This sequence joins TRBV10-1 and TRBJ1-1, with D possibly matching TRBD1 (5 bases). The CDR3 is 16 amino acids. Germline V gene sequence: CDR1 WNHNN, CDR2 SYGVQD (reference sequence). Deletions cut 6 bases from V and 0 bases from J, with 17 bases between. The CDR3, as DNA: TGCGCCAGCAGACTCGCTCTTGAACAGGTGAACACTGAAGCTTTCTTT. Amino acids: CASRLALEQVNTEAFF.

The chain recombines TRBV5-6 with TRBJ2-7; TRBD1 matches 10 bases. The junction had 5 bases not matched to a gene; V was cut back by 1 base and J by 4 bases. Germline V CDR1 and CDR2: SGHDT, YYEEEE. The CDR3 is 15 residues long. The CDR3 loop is CASSLSGTGVYEQYV. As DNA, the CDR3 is TGTGCCAGCAGCTTGTCCGGGACAGGGGTTTACGAGCAGTACGTC.

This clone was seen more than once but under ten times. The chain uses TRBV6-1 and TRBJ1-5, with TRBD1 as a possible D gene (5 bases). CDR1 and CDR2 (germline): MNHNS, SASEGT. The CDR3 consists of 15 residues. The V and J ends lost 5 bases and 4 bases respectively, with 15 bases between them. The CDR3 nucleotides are TGTGCCAGCAGTCCCGGGACGGGACCAAATCAGCCCCAGCATTTT. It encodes CASSPGTGPNQPQHF.

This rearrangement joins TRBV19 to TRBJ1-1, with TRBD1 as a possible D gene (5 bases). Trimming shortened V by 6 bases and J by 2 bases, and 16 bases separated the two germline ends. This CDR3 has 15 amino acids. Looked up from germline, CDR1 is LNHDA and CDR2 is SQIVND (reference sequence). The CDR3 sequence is CASSDRWRGNTEAFF. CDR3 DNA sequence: TGTGCCAGTAGCGATAGGTGGAGGGGTAACACTGAAGCTTTCTTT.

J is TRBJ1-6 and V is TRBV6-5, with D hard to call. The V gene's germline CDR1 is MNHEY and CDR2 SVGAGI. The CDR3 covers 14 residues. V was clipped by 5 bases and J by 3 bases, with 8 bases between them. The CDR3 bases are TGTGCCAGCAGTCCCAGTTTCTATAATTCACCCCTCCACTTT. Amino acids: CASSPSFYNSPLHF.

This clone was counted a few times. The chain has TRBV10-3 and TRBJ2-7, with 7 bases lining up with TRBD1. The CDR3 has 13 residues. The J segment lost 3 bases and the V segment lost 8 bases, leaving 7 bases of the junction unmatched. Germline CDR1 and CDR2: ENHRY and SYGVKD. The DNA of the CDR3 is TGTGCCATCGGAACAGGGGAGTACTACGAGCAGTACTTC. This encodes CAIGTGEYYEQYF.

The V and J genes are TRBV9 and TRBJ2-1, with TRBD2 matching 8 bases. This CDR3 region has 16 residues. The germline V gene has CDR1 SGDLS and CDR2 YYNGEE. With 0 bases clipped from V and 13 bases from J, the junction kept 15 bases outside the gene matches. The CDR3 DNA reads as TGTGCCAGCAGCGTAGCTACGAGCGGGGGCTTAGAGGAACAGTTCTTC. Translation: CASSVATSGGLEEQFF.

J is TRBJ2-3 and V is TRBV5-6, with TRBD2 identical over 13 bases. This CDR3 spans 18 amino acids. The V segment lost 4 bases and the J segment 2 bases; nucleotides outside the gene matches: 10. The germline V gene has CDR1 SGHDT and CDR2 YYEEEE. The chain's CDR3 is CASSAPRTSGGNTDTQYF. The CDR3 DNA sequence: TGTGCCAGCAGCGCACCTAGGACTAGCGGGGGCAACACAGATACGCAGTATTTT. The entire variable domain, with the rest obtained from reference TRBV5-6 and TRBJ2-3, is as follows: DAGVTQSPTHLIKTRGQQVTLRCSPKSGHDTVSWYQQALGQGPQFIFQYYEEEERQRGNFPDRFSGHQFPNYSSELNVNALLLGDSALYLCASSAPRTSGGNTDTQYFGPGTRLTVL.

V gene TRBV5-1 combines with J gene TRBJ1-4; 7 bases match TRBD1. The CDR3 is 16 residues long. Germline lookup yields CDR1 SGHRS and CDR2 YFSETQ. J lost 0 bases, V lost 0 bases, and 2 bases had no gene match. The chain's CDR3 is CASSLARGATNEKLFF. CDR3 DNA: TGCGCCAGCAGCTTGGCCAGGGGGGCAACTAATGAAAAACTGTTTTTT.

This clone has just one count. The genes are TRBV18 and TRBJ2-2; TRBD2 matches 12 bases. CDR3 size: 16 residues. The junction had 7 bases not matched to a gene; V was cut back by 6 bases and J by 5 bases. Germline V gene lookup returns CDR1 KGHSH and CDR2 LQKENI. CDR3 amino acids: CASSRGLAGRTGELFF. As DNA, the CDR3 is TGTGCCAGCTCCCGCGGACTAGCGGGGAGAACCGGGGAGCTGTTTTTT.

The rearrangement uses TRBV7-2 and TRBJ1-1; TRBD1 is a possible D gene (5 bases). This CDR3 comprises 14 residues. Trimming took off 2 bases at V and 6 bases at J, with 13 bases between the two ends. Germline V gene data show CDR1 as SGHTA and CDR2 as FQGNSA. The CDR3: CASSLPGLDPEAFF. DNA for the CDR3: TGTGCCAGCAGCTTACCAGGGCTGGACCCTGAAGCTTTCTTT.

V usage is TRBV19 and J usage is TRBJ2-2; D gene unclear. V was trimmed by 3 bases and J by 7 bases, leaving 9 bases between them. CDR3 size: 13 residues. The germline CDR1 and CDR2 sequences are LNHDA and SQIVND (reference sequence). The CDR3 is CASSILRDGELFF. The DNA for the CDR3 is TGTGCCAGTAGTATTCTCAGAGACGGGGAGCTGTTTTTT.

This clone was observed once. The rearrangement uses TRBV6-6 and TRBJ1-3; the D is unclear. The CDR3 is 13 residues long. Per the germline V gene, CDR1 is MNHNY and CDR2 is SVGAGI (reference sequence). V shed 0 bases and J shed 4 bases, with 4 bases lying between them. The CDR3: CASSYSSGNTIYF. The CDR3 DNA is TGTGCCAGCAGTTACTCTTCGGGAAACACCATATATTTT.

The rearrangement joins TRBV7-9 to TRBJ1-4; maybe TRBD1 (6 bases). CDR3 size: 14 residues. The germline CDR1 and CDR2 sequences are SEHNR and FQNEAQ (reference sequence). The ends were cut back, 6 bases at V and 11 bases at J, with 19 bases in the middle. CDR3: CASSHTGITGKLFF. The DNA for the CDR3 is TGTGCCAGCAGTCATACAGGGATTACTGGGAAACTGTTTTTT.

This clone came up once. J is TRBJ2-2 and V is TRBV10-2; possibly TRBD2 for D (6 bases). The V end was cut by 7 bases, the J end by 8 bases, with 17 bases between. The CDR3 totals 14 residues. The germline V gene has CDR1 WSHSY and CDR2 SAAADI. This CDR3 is CASTYFREEGELFF. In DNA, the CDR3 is TGCGCCAGCACCTACTTCAGGGAGGAGGGGGAGCTGTTTTTT.

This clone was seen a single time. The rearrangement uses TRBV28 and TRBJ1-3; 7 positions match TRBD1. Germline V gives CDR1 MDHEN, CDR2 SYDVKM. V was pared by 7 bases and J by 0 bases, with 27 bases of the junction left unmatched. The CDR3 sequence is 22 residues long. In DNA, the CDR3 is TGTGCCAGCACCCCTGAGGGGGCCTATCCCTTCCAACCGATCCTCTCTGGAAACACCATATATTTT. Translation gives CASTPEGAYPFQPILSGNTIYF. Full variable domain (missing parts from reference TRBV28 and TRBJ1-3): DVKVTQSSRYLVKRTGEKVFLECVQDMDHENMFWYRQDPGLGLRLIYFSYDVKMKEKGDIPEGYSVSREKKERFSLILESASTNQTSMYLCASTPEGAYPFQPILSGNTIYFGEGSWLTVV.

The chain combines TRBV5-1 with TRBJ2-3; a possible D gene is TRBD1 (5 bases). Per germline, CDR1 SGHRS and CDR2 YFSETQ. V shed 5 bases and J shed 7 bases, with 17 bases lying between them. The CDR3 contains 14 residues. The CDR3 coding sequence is TGCGCCAGCAGAGATAGGGGCGGTAGCTATACGCAGTATTTT. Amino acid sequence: CASRDRGGSYTQYF. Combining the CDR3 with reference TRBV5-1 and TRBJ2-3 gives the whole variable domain KAGVTQTPRYLIKTRGQQVTLSCSPISGHRSVSWYQQTPGQGLQFLFEYFSETQRNKGNFPGRFSGRQFSNSRSEMNVSTLELGDSALYLCASRDRGGSYTQYFGPGTRLTVL.

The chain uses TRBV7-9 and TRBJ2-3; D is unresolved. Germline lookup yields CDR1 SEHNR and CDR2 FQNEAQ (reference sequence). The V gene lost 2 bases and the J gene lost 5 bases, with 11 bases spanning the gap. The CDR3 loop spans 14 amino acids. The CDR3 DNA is TGTGCCAGCAGCTTAACACTATGGGGAGATACGCAGTATTTT. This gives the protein CASSLTLWGDTQYF.

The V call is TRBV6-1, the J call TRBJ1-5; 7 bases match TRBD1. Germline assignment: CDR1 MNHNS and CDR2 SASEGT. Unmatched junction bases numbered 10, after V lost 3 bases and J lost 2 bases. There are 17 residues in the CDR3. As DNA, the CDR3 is TGTGCCAGCAGTGATCCGACAGGGAGGGTCGGCAATCAGCCCCAGCATTTT. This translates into CASSDPTGRVGNQPQHF.

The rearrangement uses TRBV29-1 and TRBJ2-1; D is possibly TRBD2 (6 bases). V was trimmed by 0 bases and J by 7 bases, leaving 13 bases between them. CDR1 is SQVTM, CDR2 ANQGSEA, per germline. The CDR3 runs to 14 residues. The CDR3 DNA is TGCAGCGTTGAAGATCGCGGGACTCTTAATGAGCAGTTCTTC. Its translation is CSVEDRGTLNEQFF.